One T cell receptor (beta chain) is described in this entry. Its antigen remains unidentified. The data derive from a study of T cell repertoires in cytomegalovirus infection. Across the study: Peptides in the study included HLA-C-restricted and HLA-B-restricted CMV epitopes. Through public TCR beta signatures, both CMV infection and matching HLA type were indicated.

The V end lost 3 bases, the J end lost 8 bases, and 13 bases lay between the germline ends. CDR1 is SGHVS, CDR2 FNYEAQ, per germline. CDR3 size: 13 residues. Study-wide results and limits: The ex vivo response showed dominance by HLA-C-restricted CMV-specific TCR beta clonotypes.

TCRdb re-called the reads through MiXCR, storing one row per CDR3 protein. The data hold 900,000 to 950,000 distinct CDR3 sequences, with roughly 30% observed a single time. This sequence originates from a human donor in good health (CMV status not recorded). Some clones in this sample may be carry-over from other donors' samples. The chain carries TRBV7-6 and TRBJ1-2, with a possible D match to TRBD1 (5 bases). The material sequenced was cultured CD8+ T cells from PBMCs, taken from culture after CMV antigen stimulation. The CDR3 spells CASSFSGARGYTF. In DNA, the CDR3 is TGTGCCAGCAGCTTTTCCGGGGCGCGGGGCTACACCTTC.